The 25 T cell receptor beta chains below come from one sample, sequenced in a study of post-analysis software for immune sequencing data. Findings of the study overall: Five or six TRBV segments, TRBV5-6, TRBV5-1 and TRBV20-1 among them, were found more frequent in patients than controls.

Unique molecular identifiers were carried by the TCR beta cDNA libraries. TCRdb processed the PCR reads anew with MiXCR; each CDR3 protein has one entry. The sample lists more than 500,000 distinct CDR3 sequences, about a third occurring once. These receptors lack a known antigen. Sequenced: blood. Source of these receptors: a girl aged 2-17 years with multiple sclerosis.

This clonotype was counted only a few times. The V and J genes are TRBV10-2 and TRBJ2-3, with 16 bases that match TRBD2. V shed 3 bases, J shed 6 bases, and the junction held 3 bases outside the gene matches. This CDR3 is 16 amino acids long. CDR1 and CDR2 from the germline V gene are WSHSY and SAAADI. CDR3 amino acids: CASSEGTSGGADTQYF. The CDR3, as DNA: TGCGCCAGCAGTGAAGGGACTAGCGGGGGGGCTGATACGCAGTATTTT.

This clonotype was picked up a small number of times. The rearrangement joins TRBV9 to TRBJ1-1, with D maybe TRBD1 (5 bases). The CDR3 contains 12 residues. Trimming removed 3 bases at V and 5 bases at J, with 8 bases between. Germline assignment: CDR1 SGDLS and CDR2 YYNGEE. The CDR3 loop is CASSAQGTEAFF. The CDR3 DNA follows: TGTGCCAGCAGCGCTCAGGGAACTGAAGCTTTCTTT. The variable domain in full, with the rest retrieved from reference TRBV9 and TRBJ1-1, is DSGVTQTPKHLITATGQRVTLRCSPRSGDLSVYWYQQSLDQGLQFLIQYYNGEERAKGNILERFSAQQFPDLHSELNLSSLELGDSALYFCASSAQGTEAFFGQGTRLTVV.

This clonotype has more than one count but fewer than ten. The V gene is TRBV5-1, the J gene TRBJ2-7; D gene uncertain. Trimming left V 2 bases short and J 0 bases short, with 15 bases between. Germline loops: CDR1 SGHRS, CDR2 YFSETQ. There are 16 residues in the CDR3. CDR3 amino acids: CASSFPKTPSSYEQYF. The CDR3 DNA follows: TGCGCCAGCAGCTTCCCGAAGACTCCCAGCTCCTACGAGCAGTACTTC.

This clonotype was observed once. The chain employs TRBV4-1 and TRBJ1-3; 7 bases are shared with TRBD1. The germline gives CDR1 MGHRA, CDR2 YSYEKL. CDR3 length equals 15 residues. Unmatched junction bases numbered 4, after V lost 1 base and J lost 4 bases. The CDR3 sequence: CASSQGDSSGNTIYF. The CDR3 nucleotides are TGCGCCAGCAGCCAAGGGGACAGCTCAGGAAACACCATATATTTT.

The V gene is TRBV20-1, the J gene TRBJ2-5, with 8 nucleotides matching TRBD2. Per germline, CDR1 DFQATT and CDR2 SNEGSKA (reference sequence). The CDR3 contains 13 residues. Trimming removed 3 bases from V and 6 bases from J; junction bases left unmatched: 6. DNA for the CDR3: TGCAGTGCTAGCGGGGGGGCTCCGAAGACCCAGTACTTC. Protein product: CSASGGAPKTQYF.

This clonotype has more than one count but fewer than ten. V is TRBV28 and J is TRBJ1-1; a possible D gene is TRBD1 (5 bases). The CDR3 is made up of 14 amino acids. V lost 7 bases and J 1 base, leaving 13 bases between the germline ends. Per the germline V gene, CDR1 is MDHEN and CDR2 is SYDVKM. The CDR3 region is CASTILTANTEAFF. The DNA for the CDR3 is TGTGCCAGCACCATCCTGACAGCGAACACTGAAGCTTTCTTT. Complete variable domain (other parts from reference TRBV28 and TRBJ1-1): DVKVTQSSRYLVKRTGEKVFLECVQDMDHENMFWYRQDPGLGLRLIYFSYDVKMKEKGDIPEGYSVSREKKERFSLILESASTNQTSMYLCASTILTANTEAFFGQGTRLTVV.

This clonotype was observed a handful of times. The V call is TRBV12-3 or TRBV12-4, the J call TRBJ2-5, with 7 bases fitting TRBD2. The CDR3 runs 14 residues. The trim removed 5 bases at V and 5 bases at J, leaving 8 bases unmatched. CDR3 residues: CASSPGEGGETQYF. CDR3 coding DNA: TGTGCCAGCAGTCCCGGGGAGGGAGGGGAGACCCAGTACTTC.

This clonotype showed up just a few times. The rearrangement joins TRBV5-4 to TRBJ2-5; 7 bases line up with TRBD1. The CDR3 totals 15 residues. V was pared by 4 bases and J by 3 bases, with 9 bases of the junction left unmatched. Per germline, CDR1 SGHNT and CDR2 YYREEE (reference sequence). The chain's CDR3 is CASSRWTGLKETQYF. The CDR3 nucleotides read TGTGCCAGCAGCCGATGGACAGGACTTAAAGAGACCCAGTACTTC.

A remark on this clonotype: A much larger clone lies a single base off, so this may be a read error. The V call is TRBV20-1, the J call TRBJ2-5; D remains unclear. This CDR3 spans 10 amino acids. Germline lookup yields CDR1 DFQATT and CDR2 SNEGSKA (reference sequence). V lost 0 bases to trimming and J lost 4 bases, with 0 bases between them. In DNA, the CDR3 is TGCAGTGCTAGAGAAGAGACCCAGTACTTC. It yields the protein CSAREETQYF.

This clonotype was detected only a few times. The chain couples TRBV2 to TRBJ2-3, with D hard to call. CDR1 is SNHLY and CDR2 is FYNNEI in the germline V gene. V was clipped by 7 bases and J by 0 bases, with 8 bases between them. The CDR3 totals 13 residues. This chain's CDR3 is CASTASSTDTQYF. For the CDR3, the DNA is TGTGCCAGCACCGCCTCTAGCACAGATACGCAGTATTTT.

This clonotype was observed a few times. The chain employs TRBV7-9 and TRBJ2-5, with 10 nucleotides matching TRBD2. Germline V gives CDR1 SEHNR, CDR2 FQNEAQ (reference sequence). This CDR3 is 16 amino acids long. Trimming cost V 0 bases and J 1 base; bases outside gene matches: 2. As DNA, the CDR3 is TGTGCCAGCAGCTTAGCGCTAGCGGGGGCCCAAGAGACCCAGTACTTC. The encoded protein is CASSLALAGAQETQYF.

This clonotype was counted between two and nine times. This sequence joins TRBV4-1 and TRBJ2-1; possibly TRBD1 for D (6 bases). The CDR3 has 15 amino acids. Trimming stripped 1 base from V and 5 bases from J, with 12 bases between. Germline V gene sequence: CDR1 MGHRA, CDR2 YSYEKL. The CDR3 protein is CASSQGQGPNNEQFF. The CDR3 coding sequence is TGCGCCAGCAGCCAAGGCCAGGGGCCTAACAATGAGCAGTTCTTC.

Notes on this clonotype: Compared with germline, one end of the junction differs, possibly owing to a read error. V usage is TRBV10-1 and J usage is TRBJ1-1, with 8 positions matching TRBD1. Per the germline V gene, CDR1 is WNHNN and CDR2 is SYGVQD (reference sequence). This CDR3 has 19 amino acids. CDR3 region: CASSKSPRTGPSGVTEAFF. DNA for the CDR3: TGCGCCAGCAGTAAGTCGCCCCGGACAGGGCCCTCCGGGGTCACTGAAGCTTTCTTT.

This chain joins TRBV7-3 and TRBJ2-3, with D tentatively TRBD2 (7 bases). Germline V gives CDR1 SGHTA, CDR2 FQGTGA. This CDR3 has 16 residues. The ends were cut back, 2 bases at V and 2 bases at J, with 14 bases in the middle. The DNA of the CDR3 is TGTGCCAGCAGCTTAGGCGTCGCGGGGGCCACAGATACGCAGTATTTT. Translating it yields CASSLGVAGATDTQYF.

This chain connects TRBV10-3 to TRBJ1-1; 8 bases line up with TRBD1. Germline CDR1 reads ENHRY; CDR2 reads SYGVKD. CDR3 size: 12 residues. V lost 7 bases to trimming and J lost 8 bases; unmatched junction nucleotides: 6. This CDR3 is CAIKSGTGEAFF. DNA of the CDR3: TGTGCCATCAAATCCGGGACAGGAGAAGCTTTCTTT.

This clonotype was seen a few times. The genes are TRBV7-9 and TRBJ1-2; possibly TRBD1 for D (6 bases). Germline V gene lookup returns CDR1 SEHNR and CDR2 FQNEAQ (reference sequence). The CDR3 length is 14 residues. Trimming removed 8 bases at V and 5 bases at J, with 18 bases between. The DNA for the CDR3 is TGTGCCAGCGCCGACAGGACAGCCGGGTATGGCTACACCTTC. This encodes CASADRTAGYGYTF.

The chain is built from TRBV11-2 and TRBJ1-1; D is unclear. CDR3 length equals 14 residues. The ends were cut back, 2 bases at V and 3 bases at J, with 10 bases in the middle. Germline CDR1 SGHAT, CDR2 FQNNGV. Here the CDR3 DNA reads TGTGCCAGCAGCTTAAGTGGTGTCGACACTGAAGCTTTCTTT. Translation gives CASSLSGVDTEAFF.

This clonotype was seen only a few times. This chain uses TRBV10-3 with TRBJ2-7; maybe TRBD1 (5 bases). In germline, CDR1 is ENHRY, CDR2 SYGVKD. The CDR3 consists of 13 residues. With 2 bases removed from V and 3 bases from J, the gap between germline ends came to 8 bases. The CDR3 DNA sequence: TGTGCCATCAGTGAGCGACAGAGCTACGAGCAGTACTTC. Amino acid sequence: CAISERQSYEQYF.

With regard to this clonotype: One junction end does not reproduce the germline sequence, and a read error may be involved. V gene TRBV7-8 combines with J gene TRBJ1-6, with unresolved D. Germline V lookup: CDR1 SGHVS, CDR2 FQNEAQ. This CDR3 is built from 18 residues. The CDR3 region has the DNA TGTGCCAGCAGCTTAGAATCCCCCGCAAGTACACGGAATTCACCCCCCCACTTT. It is translated as CASSLESPASTRNSPPHF.

This sequence joins TRBV3-1 and TRBJ2-5, with TRBD2 matching 7 bases. This CDR3 is built from 13 residues. Germline-derived CDR1 and CDR2 are LGHDT and YNNKEL (reference sequence). Trimming removed 6 bases from V and 5 bases from J; junction bases left unmatched: 6. The CDR3: CASRVKAGETQYF. CDR3 DNA sequence: TGTGCCAGCAGGGTCAAAGCGGGGGAGACCCAGTACTTC.

This rearrangement joins TRBV2 to TRBJ2-7, with 7 bases identical to TRBD2. Germline V gene lookup returns CDR1 SNHLY and CDR2 FYNNEI. Unmatched junction bases numbered 7, after V lost 1 base and J lost 1 base. This CDR3 spans 16 amino acids. CDR3 in amino acids: CASSEGGGIRSYEQYF. For the CDR3, the DNA is TGTGCCAGCAGTGAAGGGGGAGGGATCCGTTCCTACGAGCAGTACTTC.

The V gene is TRBV6-6, the J gene TRBJ1-4, with 7 bases matching TRBD1. The V and J ends lost 0 bases and 7 bases, in that order; junction bases with no gene match: 8. This CDR3 is built from 16 residues. The germline V gene encodes CDR1 MNHNY and CDR2 SVGAGI (reference sequence). In DNA form, the CDR3 reads TGTGCCAGCAGTTACTCGAGGGGACAGCCGGGTGAAAAACTGTTTTTT. Translation: CASSYSRGQPGEKLFF.

This clonotype showed up just a few times. The chain employs TRBV12-3 or TRBV12-4 and TRBJ1-2; D uncertain. CDR3 length: 12 amino acids. Trimming stripped 3 bases from V and 8 bases from J, with 10 bases between. The CDR3 nucleotides read TGTGCCAGCAGTTTCTTGGGAATAGGCTACACCTTC. This sequence encodes CASSFLGIGYTF.

The genes are TRBV5-6 and TRBJ2-6; 9 positions match TRBD1. The CDR3 extends over 16 amino acids. Trimming at V came to 3 bases and at J to 4 bases, leaving 5 bases not matched to a gene. The germline V gene encodes CDR1 SGHDT and CDR2 YYEEEE. The CDR3 is CASSWGTGLGANVLTF. The CDR3 DNA is TGTGCCAGCAGCTGGGGGACAGGGTTGGGGGCCAACGTCCTGACTTTC.

This clonotype was found many times. The V call is TRBV15, the J call TRBJ1-5; TRBD1 matches at 7 bases. The CDR3 has 17 residues. The ends lost 1 base at V and 0 bases at J; junction bases unmatched: 6. The germline V gene has CDR1 LNHNV and CDR2 YYDKDF (reference sequence). Here the CDR3 DNA reads TGTGCCACCAGCAGAGCCCGGACAGGTAATAGCAATCAGCCCCAGCATTTT. This codes for CATSRARTGNSNQPQHF. The entire variable domain, with the rest obtained from reference TRBV15 and TRBJ1-5, is as follows: DAMVIQNPRYQVTQFGKPVTLSCSQTLNHNVMYWYQQKSSQAPKLLFHYYDKDFNNEADTPDNFQSRRPNTSFCFLDIRSPGLGDTAMYLCATSRARTGNSNQPQHFGDGTRLSIL.